A single sample is the source of the 28 T cell receptor beta chains below, sequenced in a study of T cell changes during pregnancy in multiple sclerosis. This table comes from immunoSEQ multiplex PCR, and its TCRdb copy is limited to in-frame clones, with some not included. The sample includes fewer than 90,000 clones, over 85% of them seen just once. Sequencing used peripheral blood, obtained after pregnancy. The receptors stem from a female donor in good health, enrolled as a control in a pregnancy study.

The chain carries TRBV15 and TRBJ2-5, with TRBD1 identical over 8 bases. The germline V gene encodes CDR1 LNHNV and CDR2 YYDKDF (reference sequence). The CDR3 is 14 residues long. V lost 0 bases and J lost 8; bases outside the gene matches: 5. As DNA, the CDR3 is TGTGCCACCAGCAGAGAGGACAGGGTTGACACCCAGTACTTC. Amino acids: CATSREDRVDTQYF.

This rearrangement joins TRBV6-6 to TRBJ2-3; no reliable D call. This CDR3 has 15 residues. With 0 bases removed from V and 6 bases from J, the gap between germline ends came to 13 bases. In germline, CDR1 is MNHNY, CDR2 SVGAGI (reference sequence). The CDR3 coding sequence is TGTGCCAGCAGTTACTCGCCCCCATCAGGTGATACGCAGTATTTT. This gives the protein CASSYSPPSGDTQYF.

J is TRBJ2-3 and V is TRBV6-6; D is ambiguous. CDR3 length equals 12 residues. V lost 3 bases and J 5 bases, leaving 6 bases between the germline ends. Per germline, CDR1 MNHNY and CDR2 SVGAGI (reference sequence). The CDR3 sequence is CASSYSVDTQYF. The CDR3 DNA follows: TGTGCCAGCAGTTATAGTGTAGATACGCAGTATTTT.

This sequence joins TRBV6-1 and TRBJ2-1, with a weak D call TRBD2 (7 bases). Germline lookup yields CDR1 MNHNS and CDR2 SASEGT. CDR3 length equals 16 residues. Trimming removed 4 bases at V and 8 bases at J, with 21 bases between. For the CDR3, the DNA is TGTGCCAGCAGTGGAAGGACAGTCCTTGGGGGGGATGAGCAGTTCTTC. It translates to CASSGRTVLGGDEQFF.

The genes are TRBV27 and TRBJ1-1, with TRBD1 identical over 8 bases. The CDR3 consists of 14 residues. V lost 1 base, J lost 6 bases, and 4 bases stayed unmatched. Germline V gene sequence: CDR1 MNHEY, CDR2 SMNVEV (reference sequence). The CDR3 DNA follows: TGTGCCAGCAGTTTATACAGGGGGGGGTCTGAAGCTTTCTTT. It codes for CASSLYRGGSEAFF.

This chain uses TRBV6-1 with TRBJ2-2, with a possible D match to TRBD1 (6 bases). The CDR3 is 15 residues long. The germline V gene encodes CDR1 MNHNS and CDR2 SASEGT. With 1 base removed from V and 6 bases from J, the gap between germline ends came to 12 bases. CDR3 region: CASSEDAGAPGELFF. CDR3 bases: TGTGCCAGCAGTGAAGATGCAGGGGCCCCCGGGGAGCTGTTTTTT.

CDR3 bases: TGTGCCAGCTCACCACGGCGGGACACAGATACGCAGTATTTT. This gives the protein CASSPRRDTDTQYF. The J gene is TRBJ2-3, the V gene TRBV18; D might be TRBD2 (6 bases). This CDR3 region has 14 residues. Trimming took 1 base from V and 2 from J, leaving 7 bases between them. Germline CDR1 is KGHSH and CDR2 is LQKENI.

The chain couples TRBV10-3 to TRBJ1-3; no definite D call. The V end was cut by 2 bases, the J end by 6 bases, with 8 bases between. Germline lookup yields CDR1 ENHRY and CDR2 SYGVKD. The CDR3 runs 13 residues. In nucleotides, the CDR3 is TGTGCCATCAGTGAGATTCTGGCAAACACCATATATTTT. This sequence encodes CAISEILANTIYF.

The CDR3 here is CASSSPGQGGDTQYF. In DNA, the CDR3 is TGTGCCAGCAGTTCGCCGGGACAGGGGGGAGATACGCAGTATTTT. The V call is TRBV28, the J call TRBJ2-3; 11 bases fit TRBD1. V was clipped by 4 bases and J by 5 bases; unmatched bases: 5. Germline CDR1 reads MDHEN; CDR2 reads SYDVKM. This CDR3 has 15 residues.

V usage is TRBV4-1 and J usage is TRBJ2-7, with 9 bases lining up with TRBD2. CDR3 length: 13 amino acids. CDR1 and CDR2 from the germline V gene are MGHRA and YSYEKL. J gave up 12 bases and V 3 bases, and 9 bases lay outside the gene matches. The CDR3 here is CASSHRSSGTLYF. CDR3 bases: TGCGCCAGCAGCCATCGGTCTAGCGGGACCCTGTACTTC.

This chain links TRBV5-1 with TRBJ2-7, with TRBD1 identical over 7 bases. The germline V gene has CDR1 SGHRS and CDR2 YFSETQ. This CDR3 region has 15 residues. V dropped 4 bases and J dropped 7; count of bases not matched to a gene: 14. CDR3 residues: CASSLMTGKDGEQYF. In DNA, the CDR3 is TGCGCCAGCAGCCTGATGACAGGGAAGGATGGAGAGCAGTACTTC.

This clone rates as medium-sized (0.01 to 0.1%). The V and J genes are TRBV6-5 and TRBJ2-7; TRBD2 matches at 8 bases. Per the germline V gene, CDR1 is MNHEY and CDR2 is SVGAGI. The CDR3 totals 15 residues. V lost 7 bases and J lost 2; bases outside the gene matches: 10. The CDR3 region has the DNA TGTGCCAGCAATCAGAATGCGGGAGGCCCCTACGAGCAGTACTTC. This gives the protein CASNQNAGGPYEQYF.

The chain links TRBV29-1 to TRBJ2-7, with 7 bases identical to TRBD2. The CDR3 is 15 residues long. V lost 6 bases and J lost 0; bases outside the gene matches: 11. Germline-derived CDR1 and CDR2 are SQVTM and ANQGSEA. For the CDR3, the DNA is TGCAGCGTGAGAGGGGCGTCGGGGGGCTCCTACGAGCAGTACTTC. Translating it yields CSVRGASGGSYEQYF.

The chain uses TRBV28 and TRBJ2-7, with D perhaps matching TRBD2 (5 bases). V was cut by 6 bases and J by 7 bases, with 19 bases left in between. Germline CDR1 reads MDHEN; CDR2 reads SYDVKM. This CDR3 contains 14 residues. CDR3: CASSTRPREGEQYF. The CDR3 coding sequence is TGTGCCAGCAGCACCAGGCCACGCGAGGGAGAGCAGTACTTC.

This chain uses TRBV28 with TRBJ2-1, with TRBD2 matching over 8 bases. This CDR3 spans 14 amino acids. Germline values: CDR1 MDHEN, CDR2 SYDVKM. V gave up 3 bases and J gave up 7 bases; unmatched junction bases: 5. In DNA, the CDR3 is TGTGCCAGCAGTTTTCGACTAGCGAGGAATGAGCAGTTCTTC. Amino acid sequence: CASSFRLARNEQFF.

V usage is TRBV9 and J usage is TRBJ2-1; D is ambiguous. The V end lost 0 bases, the J end lost 0 bases, and 7 bases lay between the germline ends. The CDR3 consists of 15 residues. Germline CDR1 SGDLS, CDR2 YYNGEE. Written as DNA, the CDR3 is TGTGCCAGCAGCGTAGGGTGGGCCTCCTACAATGAGCAGTTCTTC. It codes for CASSVGWASYNEQFF.

Here the CDR3 DNA reads TGTGCCAGCAGCTTGCTACCCAGGGGGCATGAGACCCAGTACTTC. This gives the protein CASSLLPRGHETQYF. The rearrangement joins TRBV5-5 to TRBJ2-5, with 8 nucleotides matching TRBD1. Germline loops: CDR1 SGHKS, CDR2 YYEKEE (reference sequence). CDR3 length equals 15 residues. Losses at the gene ends were 1 base for V and 5 bases for J; bases not matched to a gene: 7.

The V and J genes are TRBV25-1 and TRBJ2-7, with 9 bases that match TRBD1. CDR3 length: 14 residues. Trimming cost V 5 bases and J 3 bases; bases outside gene matches: 5. CDR1 is MGHDK and CDR2 is SYGVNS in the germline V gene. The CDR3 nucleotides read TGTGCCAGCAGTAAACAGGGGGCTAGCTACGAGCAGTACTTC. This sequence encodes CASSKQGASYEQYF.

The J gene is TRBJ1-1, the V gene TRBV6-6; no reliable D call. The V end lost 6 bases, the J end lost 0 bases, and 11 bases lay between the germline ends. The CDR3 runs 14 residues. Germline V gives CDR1 MNHNY, CDR2 SVGAGI (reference sequence). CDR3 sequence reads: CASSEIWLNTEAFF. CDR3 DNA: TGTGCCAGCAGCGAAATATGGCTGAACACTGAAGCTTTCTTT.

This chain joins TRBV19 and TRBJ1-5; 7 nucleotides match TRBD1. The CDR3 has 15 residues. V shed 4 bases, J shed 3 bases, and the junction held 6 bases outside the gene matches. The germline gives CDR1 LNHDA, CDR2 SQIVND (reference sequence). DNA of the CDR3: TGTGCCAGTAGTACCCAGGGGGATCCCAATCAGCCCCAGCATTTT. This sequence encodes CASSTQGDPNQPQHF.

This clone was counted a few times. The chain has TRBV28 and TRBJ1-1; D gene uncertain. CDR1 and CDR2 (germline): MDHEN, SYDVKM. The CDR3 has 13 amino acids. V lost 3 bases and J lost 1, with 6 bases in between. The chain's CDR3 is CASSFRENTEAFF. The CDR3 DNA follows: TGTGCCAGCAGTTTCCGAGAGAACACTGAAGCTTTCTTT.

The chain couples TRBV5-4 to TRBJ1-2; the D gene is possibly TRBD1 (6 bases). Trimming removed 2 bases at V and 6 bases at J, with 11 bases between. The CDR3 loop spans 13 amino acids. Germline V gene sequence: CDR1 SGHNT, CDR2 YYREEE (reference sequence). The CDR3 region has the DNA TGTGCCAGCAGCTTTGTGGGGGCGAATGGCTACACCTTC. It translates to CASSFVGANGYTF. The complete variable domain, with remaining parts taken from reference TRBV5-4 and TRBJ1-2, reads ETGVTQSPTHLIKTRGQQVTLRCSSQSGHNTVSWYQQALGQGPQFIFQYYREEENGRGNFPPRFSGLQFPNYSSELNVNALELDDSALYLCASSFVGANGYTFGSGTRLTVV.

CDR3 amino acids: CASSITGDPQNIQYF. The DNA of the CDR3 is TGTGCCAGCTCAATAACAGGAGACCCACAAAACATTCAGTACTTC. The chain links TRBV18 to TRBJ2-4; weak D call: TRBD1 (5 bases). Germline CDR1 KGHSH, CDR2 LQKENI. V lost 5 bases and J 5 bases, leaving 16 bases between the germline ends. The CDR3 is made up of 15 amino acids.

The chain couples TRBV5-4 to TRBJ2-3, with a weak D call TRBD2 (5 bases). Germline assignment: CDR1 SGHNT and CDR2 YYREEE (reference sequence). There are 16 residues in the CDR3. The germline V and J ends were trimmed by 2 bases and 2 bases, with 15 bases remaining between them. The DNA of the CDR3 is TGTGCCAGCAGCTTAGATGTGGGCCGGGACACAGATACGCAGTATTTT. Amino acid sequence: CASSLDVGRDTDTQYF.

J is TRBJ2-3 and V is TRBV27; TRBD2 matches 11 bases. Trimming took 0 bases from V and 4 from J; bases not matched to a gene: 3. From germline, CDR1 is MNHEY and CDR2 SMNVEV (reference sequence). This CDR3 is 16 amino acids long. CDR3: CASSLSLGLAADTQYF. The CDR3 DNA sequence: TGTGCCAGCAGTTTATCGTTGGGACTAGCGGCAGATACGCAGTATTTT.

The J gene is TRBJ1-2, the V gene TRBV19; maybe TRBD1 (6 bases). Germline CDR1 and CDR2: LNHDA and SQIVND (reference sequence). The CDR3 is 14 residues long. The V end lost 6 bases, the J end lost 6 bases, and 17 bases lay between the germline ends. DNA of the CDR3: TGTGCCAGTAGCAACCCAACAGGGTCGGATGGCTACACCTTC. It encodes CASSNPTGSDGYTF.

The chain uses TRBV2 and TRBJ2-2, with D unclear. This CDR3 is built from 12 residues. V was trimmed by 6 bases and J by 1 base, leaving 3 bases between them. The germline V gene encodes CDR1 SNHLY and CDR2 FYNNEI. The CDR3 loop reads CASSLNTGELFF. The DNA for the CDR3 is TGTGCCAGCAGCTTGAACACCGGGGAGCTGTTTTTT.

This chain uses TRBV6-7 with TRBJ2-5; 10 nucleotides agree with TRBD1. TRBV6-7 is an open reading frame, and its role is uncertain. There are 17 residues in the CDR3. The junction had 7 bases not matched to a gene; V was cut back by 2 bases and J by 1 base. This CDR3 is CASSYPGTGASQETQYF. The CDR3 bases are TGTGCCAGCAGTTACCCCGGGACAGGGGCTTCCCAAGAGACCCAGTACTTC.